A single sample gave rise to the 32 T cell receptor beta chains below, sequenced in a study of vaccination effects on CD4 cells after COVID-19. These TCRs' antigens remain unknown. Measured with immunoSEQ multiplex PCR; TCRdb has only the in-frame clones, and not every one. The sample records approximately 78,000 clones, around 81% being singletons. In the ViraFEST assay, antigen-specific CD4+ clonotypes were identified by expansion after peptide-pool stimulation. Culture proceeded for about 11 days, and CD4+ T cells were then isolated. Each participant was administered two doses of either the BNT162b2 or the mRNA-1273 vaccine. The sequencing here drew on CD4+ T cells from PBMCs cultured with HCoV-229E spike peptides, taken after COVID-19 vaccination. All receptors derive from a human donor who received a COVID-19 vaccine.

The table lists this clone with a few counts. This chain links TRBV11-2 with TRBJ2-7; 10 bases fit TRBD1. The CDR3 is 15 residues long. Germline CDR1 is SGHAT and CDR2 is FQNNGV. V lost 4 bases, J lost 3 bases, and 6 bases stayed unmatched. The CDR3 protein is CASSCGTGAFYEQYV. Here the CDR3 DNA reads TGTGCCAGCAGCTGCGGGACAGGGGCTTTCTACGAGCAGTACGTC.

This chain links TRBV5-1 with TRBJ1-5, with TRBD1 matching over 7 bases. V lost 2 bases, J lost 6 bases, and 5 bases stayed unmatched. Germline values: CDR1 SGHRS, CDR2 YFSETQ. The CDR3 sequence is 14 residues long. The CDR3 sequence is CASSFQGEGQPQHF. Here the CDR3 DNA reads TGCGCCAGCAGCTTTCAGGGGGAGGGTCAGCCCCAGCATTTT.

The chain carries TRBV5-1 and TRBJ2-5, with unresolved D. Between the trimmed V and J ends, which lost 0 bases and 2 bases, there was a span of 2 bases. This CDR3 is 12 amino acids long. Looked up from germline, CDR1 is SGHRS and CDR2 is YFSETQ. The CDR3 coding sequence is TGCGCCAGCAGCTTGGGACAAGAGACCCAGTACTTC. Translated, it gives CASSLGQETQYF.

The rearrangement joins TRBV7-8 to TRBJ1-2; 11 positions agree with TRBD1. CDR1 and CDR2 (germline): SGHVS, FQNEAQ. The V segment lost 6 bases and the J segment 4 bases; nucleotides outside the gene matches: 7. The CDR3 covers 15 residues. The CDR3 protein is CASRGQGASSYGYTF. In DNA, the CDR3 is TGTGCCAGCAGAGGACAGGGGGCGAGCTCCTATGGCTACACCTTC.

This chain uses TRBV5-1 with TRBJ2-3; D remains ambiguous. In germline, CDR1 is SGHRS, CDR2 YFSETQ. CDR3 length equals 14 residues. The germline V and J ends were trimmed by 4 bases and 0 bases, with 9 bases remaining between them. The CDR3 sequence: CASSVVESTDTQYF. For the CDR3, the DNA is TGCGCCAGCAGCGTCGTAGAAAGCACAGATACGCAGTATTTT.

The chain carries TRBV15 and TRBJ1-5; 11 bases fit TRBD1. CDR1 and CDR2 from the germline V gene are LNHNV and YYDKDF (reference sequence). The CDR3 extends over 18 amino acids. V lost 1 base, J lost 0 bases, and 5 bases stayed unmatched. Here the CDR3 DNA reads TGTGCCACCAGCAGAGGACGCGGACAGGGGGCTAGCAATCAGCCCCAGCATTTT. The encoded protein is CATSRGRGQGASNQPQHF.

This clone has a single count. The genes are TRBV10-2 and TRBJ1-1; no reliable D call. Germline V gene sequence: CDR1 WSHSY, CDR2 SAAADI. V was trimmed by 1 base and J by 5 bases, leaving 11 bases between them. This CDR3 has 14 amino acids. The CDR3 loop reads CASSEYGVETEAFF. Written as DNA, the CDR3 is TGCGCCAGCAGTGAGTACGGAGTAGAGACTGAAGCTTTCTTT.

In this sample, this clone turned up once. The CDR3 end shows no conserved phenylalanine or tryptophan, and so a read error is likely. It is unclear where the CDR3 begins or ends on the DNA, so no DNA is shown, and the CDR3 is as TCRdb lists it. This rearrangement joins TRBV21-1 to TRBJ1-4. TRBV21-1 is noted as a pseudogene. The CDR3 has 9 residues if both end residues are counted. The CDR3 protein is CASSKGEVT.

The chain couples TRBV24-1 to TRBJ1-4, with D possibly being TRBD1 (5 bases). CDR3 size: 15 residues. The germline V gene has CDR1 KGHDR and CDR2 SFDVKD. V lost 4 bases to trimming and J lost 3 bases, with 11 bases between them. The CDR3 sequence is CATSETKGPNEKLFF. DNA of the CDR3: TGTGCCACCAGTGAAACTAAGGGGCCTAATGAAAAACTGTTTTTT.

The J gene is TRBJ2-7, the V gene TRBV6-2 or TRBV6-3; 8 bases match TRBD2. V dropped 5 bases and J dropped 0; count of bases not matched to a gene: 3. The CDR3 length is 14 residues. The V gene's germline CDR1 is MNHEY and CDR2 SVGEGT. CDR3 DNA sequence: TGTGCCAGCAGTATAGCGGGACTCTCCTACGAGCAGTACGTC. As protein: CASSIAGLSYEQYV.

The J gene is TRBJ2-1, the V gene TRBV5-8; 7 bases are shared with TRBD1. Germline lookup yields CDR1 SGHTS and CDR2 YDEGEE. V shed 4 bases, J shed 10 bases, and the junction held 5 bases outside the gene matches. CDR3 length equals 12 residues. The CDR3 DNA follows: TGTGCCAGCAGCAGACAGGGCGGGGAGCAGTTCTTC. Encoded protein: CASSRQGGEQFF.

This rearrangement joins TRBV6-6 to TRBJ1-1; 10 nucleotides align to TRBD1. The V and J ends lost 4 bases and 8 bases, in that order; junction bases with no gene match: 1. Germline V CDR1 and CDR2: MNHNY, SVGAGI (reference sequence). The CDR3 has 12 amino acids. This CDR3 is CASSWGQGEAFF. The DNA of the CDR3 is TGTGCCAGCAGTTGGGGACAGGGGGAAGCTTTCTTT.

The sample holds a few counts of this clone. V gene TRBV30 combines with J gene TRBJ1-6; D is possibly TRBD1 (5 bases). Germline V gene sequence: CDR1 GTSNPN, CDR2 SVGIG (reference sequence). The V end was cut by 0 bases, the J end by 7 bases, with 7 bases between. The CDR3 is made up of 13 amino acids. CDR3 region: CAWSVWDNSPLHF. In DNA, the CDR3 is TGTGCCTGGAGTGTCTGGGACAATTCACCCCTCCACTTT.

This clone was detected only a few times. This rearrangement joins TRBV30 to TRBJ1-6; D is possibly TRBD1 (5 bases). The ends were cut back, 2 bases at V and 6 bases at J, with 11 bases in the middle. CDR3 size: 14 residues. The germline V gene encodes CDR1 GTSNPN and CDR2 SVGIG (reference sequence). The CDR3 protein is CAWSLQGSNSPLHF. The DNA for the CDR3 is TGTGCCTGGAGTCTCCAGGGCAGTAATTCACCCCTCCACTTT.

The gene calls are TRBV18 and TRBJ1-2; 10 bases align to TRBD1. This CDR3 has 16 residues. Germline lookup yields CDR1 KGHSH and CDR2 LQKENI. V shed 6 bases and J 5 bases; nucleotides not matched to a gene: 12. The CDR3 protein is CASSQNNRDRGYGYTF. CDR3 DNA: TGTGCCAGCTCGCAAAATAACCGGGACAGGGGATATGGCTACACCTTC.

For the CDR3, the DNA is TGTGCCACCAGTGACCGGAACCGAAACACCATATATTTT. This encodes CATSDRNRNTIYF. This chain joins TRBV24-1 and TRBJ1-3; no reliable D call. V lost 4 bases and J 5 bases, leaving 8 bases between the germline ends. The CDR3 consists of 13 residues. Germline V lookup: CDR1 KGHDR, CDR2 SFDVKD.

The chain employs TRBV6-5 and TRBJ2-7, with D maybe TRBD1 (6 bases). This CDR3 region has 15 residues. V lost 6 bases and J lost 4, with 19 bases in between. CDR1 is MNHEY and CDR2 is SVGAGI in the germline V gene. In DNA, the CDR3 is TGTGCCAGCAGACCGGAAACAGGGTTCGTTTACGAGCAGTACGTC. Translation gives CASRPETGFVYEQYV.

The chain links TRBV24-1 to TRBJ1-5; D remains ambiguous. V lost 3 bases to trimming and J lost 16 bases, with 9 bases between them. This CDR3 has 10 amino acids. CDR1 is KGHDR and CDR2 is SFDVKD in the germline V gene. This CDR3 is CATSDRVGHF. As DNA, the CDR3 is TGTGCCACCAGTGATAGGGTTGGACATTTT.

This clone came up once. V usage is TRBV14 and J usage is TRBJ1-6, with D possibly TRBD1 on 6 matching bases. V dropped 3 bases and J dropped 7 bases, with 25 bases sitting between them. Germline loops: CDR1 SGHDN, CDR2 FVKESK. There are 19 residues in the CDR3. The CDR3 DNA reads as TGTGCCAGCAGCCAGAGGGCACAGAAAGCGGGACATCAAAATTCACCCCTCCACTTT. It codes for CASSQRAQKAGHQNSPLHF.

Written as DNA, the CDR3 is TGTGCCAGCAGGCCGGGACCCAGACGGGAAAAACTGTTTTTT. Its translation: CASRPGPRREKLFF. The rearrangement uses TRBV27 and TRBJ1-4; weak D call: TRBD1 (5 bases). The CDR3 contains 14 residues. In germline, CDR1 is MNHEY, CDR2 SMNVEV (reference sequence). V lost 6 bases and J 8 bases, leaving 16 bases between the germline ends.

The chain recombines TRBV7-8 with TRBJ2-2, with unresolved D. Trimming left V 1 base short and J 2 bases short, with 8 bases between. The CDR3 contains 15 residues. In germline, CDR1 is SGHVS, CDR2 FQNEAQ. The CDR3 loop reads CASSLGRVNTGELFF. The CDR3 nucleotides read TGTGCCAGCAGCTTAGGCCGGGTCAACACCGGGGAGCTGTTTTTT.

The DNA for the CDR3 is TGTGCCAGCAGTGTAAGACAGGGGGCACACATTCAGTACTTC. This sequence encodes CASSVRQGAHIQYF. The genes are TRBV2 and TRBJ2-4; 10 bases align to TRBD1. Germline loops: CDR1 SNHLY, CDR2 FYNNEI. The CDR3 runs 14 residues. V shed 4 bases, J shed 8 bases, and the junction held 5 bases outside the gene matches.

This clone was detected only once. V usage is TRBV7-9 and J usage is TRBJ1-4; a weak D match, TRBD1 (6 bases). This CDR3 spans 13 amino acids. CDR1 and CDR2 from the germline V gene are SEHNR and FQNEAQ (reference sequence). Trimming removed 7 bases from V and 3 bases from J, with 9 bases in between. The CDR3 region is CASTRGPNEKLFF. CDR3 bases: TGTGCCAGCACCAGGGGACCTAATGAAAAACTGTTTTTT. The full variable domain, with the rest looked up from reference TRBV7-9 and TRBJ1-4, is DTGVSQNPRHKITKRGQNVTFRCDPISEHNRLYWYRQTLGQGPEFLTYFQNEAQLEKSRLLSDRFSAERPKGSFSTLEIQRTEQGDSAMYLCASTRGPNEKLFFGSGTQLSVL.

The chain has TRBV28 and TRBJ1-5, with D possibly being TRBD1 (5 bases). V gave up 6 bases and J gave up 6 bases, with 24 bases separating them. Looked up from germline, CDR1 is MDHEN and CDR2 is SYDVKM. The CDR3 has 17 residues. The DNA of the CDR3 is TGTGCCAGCAGAGCCCGCACCGGGACGCTAGCCAGTCAGCCCCAGCATTTT. Translated, it gives CASRARTGTLASQPQHF.

The chain employs TRBV5-5 and TRBJ1-5; TRBD1 agrees at 8 bases. CDR3 length: 15 residues. Germline V lookup: CDR1 SGHKS, CDR2 YYEKEE (reference sequence). Trimming took 0 bases from V and 4 from J; bases not matched to a gene: 3. The CDR3 spells CASSLDDRGNQPQHF. CDR3 in DNA: TGTGCCAGCAGCTTGGACGACAGGGGTAATCAGCCCCAGCATTTT.

V gene TRBV7-2 combines with J gene TRBJ1-2; 9 bases agree with TRBD1. The V gene end was trimmed by 1 base and the J gene end by 0 bases; junction bases not matched to a gene: 0. Per the germline V gene, CDR1 is SGHTA and CDR2 is FQGNSA. The CDR3 totals 15 residues. CDR3 loop: CASSLGQGANYGYTF. CDR3 DNA: TGTGCCAGCAGCTTAGGACAGGGGGCTAACTATGGCTACACCTTC.

This sequence joins TRBV5-6 and TRBJ2-3; D unclear. Trimming took off 0 bases at V and 0 bases at J, with 11 bases between the two ends. The CDR3 totals 16 residues. Germline CDR1 reads SGHDT; CDR2 reads YYEEEE. The CDR3 protein is CASSLDPTVSTDTQYF. DNA for the CDR3: TGTGCCAGCAGCTTGGACCCGACTGTCAGCACAGATACGCAGTATTTT.

This chain connects TRBV10-3 to TRBJ2-3; D is uncertain. Trimming stripped 6 bases from V and 0 bases from J, with 1 base between. The CDR3 is 11 residues long. Germline values: CDR1 ENHRY, CDR2 SYGVKD. CDR3 DNA: TGTGCCATCAGGAGCACAGATACGCAGTATTTT. The encoded protein is CAIRSTDTQYF.

The V and J genes are TRBV7-3 and TRBJ2-3; 8 nucleotides agree with TRBD1. Germline CDR1 SGHTA, CDR2 FQGTGA. The CDR3 has 15 residues. V was pared by 6 bases and J by 1 base, with 6 bases of the junction left unmatched. The CDR3 loop reads CASSPTTGGTDTQYF. The CDR3 DNA reads as TGTGCCAGCAGTCCTACGACAGGGGGCACAGATACGCAGTATTTT.

CDR3 sequence: CASSPVTGELFF. The CDR3 region has the DNA TGTGCCAGCAGCCCGGTCACCGGGGAGCTGTTTTTT. The chain recombines TRBV6-5 with TRBJ2-2, with unresolved D. The germline V and J ends were trimmed by 6 bases and 4 bases, with 6 bases remaining between them. The CDR3 has 12 amino acids. Germline CDR1 reads MNHEY; CDR2 reads SVGAGI.

V is TRBV18 and J is TRBJ1-4; D is uncertain. The CDR3 contains 13 residues. Trimming removed 6 bases at V and 4 bases at J, with 9 bases between. Germline-derived CDR1 and CDR2 are KGHSH and LQKENI. CDR3 region: CASSRDRNEKLFF. The CDR3 nucleotides read TGTGCCAGCTCCCGAGACCGTAATGAAAAACTGTTTTTT.

A few counts support this clone. The chain links TRBV9 to TRBJ2-1; D is possibly TRBD2 (5 bases). Deletions cut 0 bases from V and 5 bases from J, with 9 bases between. The CDR3 has 14 residues. The germline V gene encodes CDR1 SGDLS and CDR2 YYNGEE. The DNA of the CDR3 is TGTGCCAGCAGCGTAGGGACTTATAACAATGAGCAGTTCTTC. Translating gives CASSVGTYNNEQFF.